Sequencing of this T cell receptor (beta chain) was carried out in a study of T cell responses to AZD1222 COVID-19 vaccine. General observations from the study: Just a handful of AZD1222 recipients were seropositive at baseline. The study found vaccine-associated CD4 TCRs spanning spike, dominant at 160-218 and 743-854. Nearly half of spike-specific TCRs reportedly target unmutated variant regions. Clonal diversity was possibly underestimated, and white British individuals and females predominated among donors.

With regard to this clone: Its antigen remains unidentified.

Produced via immunoSEQ multiplex PCR; TCRdb's table is partial and in-frame only. The table lists tens of thousands of clones, around 92% of them singletons, with less than 3.5% in the top ten. Germline CDR1 reads KGHSH; CDR2 reads LQKENI. The germline V and J ends were trimmed by 3 bases and 4 bases, with 13 bases remaining between them. CDR3 size: 15 residues. V and J are TRBV18 and TRBJ2-1; D ambiguous. Sequencing was performed on peripheral blood, taken on day 0 of MenACWY control vaccination. This TCR came from an adult in good health. In DNA, the CDR3 is TGTGCCAGCTCACCTTCACATGCCGGGTACAATGAGCAGTTCTTC. Protein sequence: CASSPSHAGYNEQFF.